A single sample gave rise to the 22 T cell receptor beta chains below, sequenced in a study of blood T cells in healthy people across ages. The use of a sample-barcoded 5' primer and a J-beta primer mix characterized a second PCR of about 7 to 12 cycles. TCRdb itself ran the 5' RACE reads through MiXCR, one entry per CDR3 protein. The repertoire consists of about 780,000 distinct CDR3 sequences, with about half occurring once and the leading ten covering 15% to 20%. Sequencing used blood. The receptors originated from a man of 80 years or more in good health.

This clonotype was recorded once. The V and J genes are TRBV27 and TRBJ2-1; D possibly corresponds to TRBD2 (6 bases). The J call may be incorrect, as the DNA end agrees better with TRBJ2-7. CDR3 length: 14 amino acids. Germline-derived CDR1 and CDR2 are MNHEY and SMNVEV (reference sequence). This chain's CDR3 is CASSDSGGNNEQYF. The CDR3 DNA reads as TGTGCCAGCAGCGATAGCGGAGGGAACAATGAGCAGTACTTC.

The rearrangement links TRBV20-1 to TRBJ2-7; 7 bases are a match to TRBD1. Germline loops: CDR1 DFQATT, CDR2 SNEGSKA (reference sequence). V gave up 5 bases and J gave up 3 bases; unmatched junction bases: 7. The CDR3 sequence is 13 residues long. The CDR3 region has the DNA TGCAGTGCTGAGGGGGCTGCCATCTACGAGCAGTACTTC. Protein sequence: CSAEGAAIYEQYF.

This clonotype was detected a few times. This chain connects TRBV6-1 to TRBJ2-5; either TRBD1 or TRBD2 may supply D (5 bases each). The length of the CDR3 is 13 residues. Trimming left V 5 bases short and J 11 bases short, with 18 bases between. The germline V gene has CDR1 MNHNS and CDR2 SASEGT. The CDR3 bases are TGTGCCAGCAGTAAGGGGACCCTCGTGGAGCAGTACTTC. Translated, it gives CASSKGTLVEQYF.

The chain carries TRBV5-1 and TRBJ2-5; 7 nucleotides line up with TRBD2. Near its end, the DNA agrees better with TRBJ2-7, so the J call may be wrong. The CDR3 is made up of 14 amino acids. Germline CDR1 and CDR2: SGHRS and YFSETQ. The CDR3 protein is CASNPLAGEDEQYF. CDR3 sequence (DNA): TGCGCCAGCAACCCACTGGCGGGAGAGGACGAGCAGTACTTC.

This clonotype was picked up many times. The CDR3 here is CSAYPKNLGNEQFF. CDR3 coding DNA: TGCAGTGCGTACCCCAAGAACTTAGGGAATGAGCAGTTCTTC. The V gene is TRBV20-1, the J gene TRBJ2-1; the D is unclear. V was trimmed by 6 bases and J by 7 bases, leaving 19 bases between them. The CDR3 has 14 amino acids. From germline, CDR1 is DFQATT and CDR2 SNEGSKA (reference sequence).

This clonotype was observed a few times. The chain joins TRBV3-1 to TRBJ2-7, with D unclear. V was shortened by 3 bases and J by 0 bases, with 6 bases between the two germline ends. Germline CDR1 and CDR2: LGHDT and YNNKEL (reference sequence). The CDR3 length is 13 residues. CDR3 in DNA: TGTGCCAGCAGCCAGTCTGGCTCCTACGAGCAGTACTTC. Protein: CASSQSGSYEQYF.

Points on this clonotype: Compared with germline, one end of the junction differs, possibly owing to a read error. This chain uses TRBV20-1 with TRBJ2-6; D gene ambiguous. The CDR3 is made up of 13 amino acids. Germline loops: CDR1 DFQATT, CDR2 SNEGSKA (reference sequence). The CDR3: CSASPSWANVLTF. CDR3 coding DNA: TGCAGTGCTAGTCCCTCTTGGGCCAACGTCCTGACTTTC.

The J gene is TRBJ1-6, the V gene TRBV7-2; the match to TRBD1 covers 7 bases. The CDR3 loop spans 15 amino acids. Germline-derived CDR1 and CDR2 are SGHTA and FQGNSA. Trimming cost V 2 bases and J 9 bases; bases outside gene matches: 7. Here the CDR3 DNA reads TGTGCCAGCAGCTTAAACCCAGGGGGTAGTTCACCCCTCCACTTT. Amino acids: CASSLNPGGSSPLHF.

This sequence joins TRBV5-1 and TRBJ2-1, with D unresolved. Looked up from germline, CDR1 is SGHRS and CDR2 is YFSETQ. The CDR3 is 13 residues long. V was cut by 0 bases and J by 8 bases, with 9 bases left in between. The CDR3: CASSLVLDDEQFF. CDR3 DNA: TGCGCCAGCAGCTTGGTTCTAGATGATGAGCAGTTCTTC.

The chain has TRBV4-2 and TRBJ2-4; 10 nucleotides agree with TRBD2. The DNA matches TRBJ2-5 better at its end, which makes the J call doubtful. CDR1 is LGHNA and CDR2 is YNFKEQ in the germline V gene. The CDR3 runs to 17 residues. The DNA for the CDR3 is TGTGCCAGCTGGCCTCACGTCCCAGCGGGAGGGGGAGAGACCCAGTACTTC. Translating gives CASWPHVPAGGGETQYF.

This clonotype was seen only a few times. This clone may be a read error of a much larger clone one base away. The rearrangement joins TRBV10-3 to TRBJ1-2; 10 positions match TRBD1. The germline V gene has CDR1 ENHRY and CDR2 SYGVKD. After removal of 4 bases from V and 2 bases from J, the junction contained 7 bases not matched to a gene. The CDR3 is made up of 16 amino acids. The CDR3 region is CAISATATGGNYGYTF. The CDR3 DNA is TGTGCCATCAGTGCTACTGCGACAGGGGGCAACTATGGCTACACCTTC.

The rearrangement links TRBV20-1 to TRBJ1-1; no reliable D call. The CDR3 loop spans 11 amino acids. The germline V and J ends were trimmed by 6 bases and 5 bases, with 10 bases remaining between them. Germline V gene lookup returns CDR1 DFQATT and CDR2 SNEGSKA (reference sequence). The CDR3 loop is CSAGPATEAFF. The CDR3 region has the DNA TGCAGTGCCGGGCCTGCGACTGAAGCTTTCTTT.

As for this clonotype: A much larger clone lies one base from this, so it may be a read error. No conserved phenylalanine or tryptophan ends this CDR3, so it is likely a read error. The CDR3 reads CASRDRTYEQYL. The DNA for the CDR3 is TGTGCCAGCCGAGACCGCACCTACGAGCAGTACTTA. The chain recombines TRBV2 with TRBJ2-7; D remains ambiguous. Germline V gives CDR1 SNHLY, CDR2 FYNNEI. CDR3 length: 12 amino acids. Trimming shortened V by 8 bases and J by 2 bases, and 10 bases separated the two germline ends.

This clonotype turned up a few times. The CDR3 here is CASSPSGTVIEAFF. CDR3 DNA: TGTGCCAGCAGCCCTTCCGGGACAGTTATTGAAGCTTTCTTT. The chain uses TRBV12-3 or TRBV12-4 and TRBJ1-1; 7 bases map to TRBD1. The CDR3 is made up of 14 amino acids. V gave up 6 bases and J gave up 7 bases; unmatched junction bases: 11.

This clonotype came up many times. The V call is TRBV7-8, the J call TRBJ2-7, with no clear D. V shed 3 bases and J shed 5 bases, with 17 bases lying between them. Germline values: CDR1 SGHVS, CDR2 FQNEAQ. The CDR3 contains 15 residues. The CDR3 nucleotides read TGTGCCAGCAGCTTGAACCCAACAGTGGATCACGAGCAGTACTTC. Translation: CASSLNPTVDHEQYF.

The CDR3 DNA is TGTGCCAGCAGCTTAGTTGCGCCTAGCGGGGTGCACCAAGAGACCCAGTACTTC. This gives the protein CASSLVAPSGVHQETQYF. The chain links TRBV7-2 to TRBJ2-5; 9 bases match TRBD2. After removal of 1 base from V and 0 bases from J, the junction contained 9 bases not matched to a gene. CDR1 is SGHTA, CDR2 FQGNSA, per germline. This CDR3 is 18 amino acids long.

The J gene is TRBJ2-1, the V gene TRBV7-2, with a possible D match to TRBD2 (5 bases). This CDR3 comprises 12 residues. V was pared by 6 bases and J by 9 bases, with 12 bases between. From germline, CDR1 is SGHTA and CDR2 FQGNSA. DNA for the CDR3: TGTGCCAGCAGGAGGGAATTGACTGAGCAGTTCTTC. This encodes CASRRELTEQFF.

The sample holds many counts of this clonotype. The chain carries TRBV9 and TRBJ2-3; D might be TRBD2 (6 bases). Germline CDR1 and CDR2: SGDLS and YYNGEE. Trimming cost V 3 bases and J 4 bases, with 9 bases left between them. The CDR3 spans 13 residues. CDR3 DNA sequence: TGTGCCAGCAGCGGACCGGGAGCAGATACGCAGTATTTT. Protein sequence: CASSGPGADTQYF.

This chain links TRBV9 with TRBJ2-3; D may be TRBD1 (6 bases). The germline V gene has CDR1 SGDLS and CDR2 YYNGEE. The CDR3 has 14 residues. V gave up 4 bases and J gave up 6 bases, with 15 bases separating them. CDR3 loop: CASSSATGGDTQYF. The CDR3 DNA follows: TGTGCCAGCAGCTCCGCGACAGGCGGGGATACGCAGTATTTT.

The genes are TRBV10-3 and TRBJ2-7; 13 nucleotides agree with TRBD2. Germline loops: CDR1 ENHRY, CDR2 SYGVKD. The CDR3 is made up of 15 amino acids. J was trimmed by 6 bases and V by 3 bases; bases with no gene match: 5. CDR3 DNA: TGTGCCATCAGTGATTTTCGGACTAGCGGGAGCGAGCAGTACTTC. Translating it yields CAISDFRTSGSEQYF.

A note on this clonotype: This could be a read error, since a much larger clone is one nucleotide away. The rearrangement uses TRBV5-1 and TRBJ2-1, with D possibly being TRBD1 (5 bases). The CDR3 is 13 amino acids. In germline, CDR1 is SGHRS, CDR2 YFSETQ. Trimming took 9 bases from V and 4 from J, leaving 14 bases between them. The CDR3: CANATGQYNEQFF. CDR3 DNA sequence: TGCGCCAACGCAACAGGCCAATACAATGAGCAGTTCTTC.

CDR3 protein: CASNPGRAATEAFF. The DNA of the CDR3 is TGTGCCAGCAACCCGGGGAGGGCGGCCACTGAAGCTTTCTTT. V is TRBV5-6 and J is TRBJ1-1; no clear D. Trimming pared 6 bases from V and 4 bases from J, leaving 16 bases between. Germline loops: CDR1 SGHDT, CDR2 YYEEEE. This CDR3 spans 14 amino acids.